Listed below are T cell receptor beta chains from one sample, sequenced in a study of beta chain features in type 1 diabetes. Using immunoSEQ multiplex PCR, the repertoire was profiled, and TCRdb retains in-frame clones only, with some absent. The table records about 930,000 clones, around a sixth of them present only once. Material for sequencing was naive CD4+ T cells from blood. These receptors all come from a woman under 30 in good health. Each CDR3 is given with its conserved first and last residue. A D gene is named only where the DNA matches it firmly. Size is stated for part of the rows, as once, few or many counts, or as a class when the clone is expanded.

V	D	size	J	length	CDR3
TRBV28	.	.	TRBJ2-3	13	CASSPQGTDTQYF
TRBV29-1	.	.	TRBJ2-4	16	CSVDIGGPGVKNIQYF
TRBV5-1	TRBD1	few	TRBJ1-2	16	CASSLTGTGEVGGYTF
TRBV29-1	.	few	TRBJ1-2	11	CSVDSPYGYTF
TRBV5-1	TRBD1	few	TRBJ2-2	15	CASSFLGGAAGELFF
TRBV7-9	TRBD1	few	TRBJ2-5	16	CASSSPRQGAGETQYF
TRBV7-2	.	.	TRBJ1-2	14	CASSLGGRDYGYTF
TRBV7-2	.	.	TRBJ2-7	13	CASSFFGSYEQYF
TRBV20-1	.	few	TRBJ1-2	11	CSAQGAAGYTF
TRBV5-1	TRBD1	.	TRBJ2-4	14	CASRTGGSGNIQYF
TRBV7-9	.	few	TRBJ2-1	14	CASSPWTPANEQFF
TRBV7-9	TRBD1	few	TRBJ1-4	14	CASSLLGQPTALGF
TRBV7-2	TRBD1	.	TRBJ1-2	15	CASSLSRGSYYGYTF
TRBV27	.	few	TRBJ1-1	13	CASSSRWSTEAFF
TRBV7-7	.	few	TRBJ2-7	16	CASSLASAGHSPVVGF
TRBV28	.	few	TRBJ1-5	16	CASSLHAGGAGQPQHF
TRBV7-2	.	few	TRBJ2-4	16	CASRPIGGRVKNIQYF
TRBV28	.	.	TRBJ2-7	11	CASSENYEQYF
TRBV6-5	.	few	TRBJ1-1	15	CASSHATRMDAEAFF
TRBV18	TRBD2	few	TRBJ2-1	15	CASSQKTSGHNEQFF
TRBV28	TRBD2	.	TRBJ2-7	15	CASSTSGRASYEQYF
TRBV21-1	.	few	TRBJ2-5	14	CASSKEGQWETQYF
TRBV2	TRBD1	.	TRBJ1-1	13	CASSERQGLGAFF
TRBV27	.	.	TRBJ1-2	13	CASSSQDTYGYTF
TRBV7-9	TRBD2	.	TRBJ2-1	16	CASSLPGLAGLNEQFF
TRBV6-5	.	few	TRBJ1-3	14	CASRGRVDGNTIYF
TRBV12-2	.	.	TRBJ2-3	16	CASRLVTGGSTDTQYF
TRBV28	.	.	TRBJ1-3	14	CASSQPWTGNTIYF
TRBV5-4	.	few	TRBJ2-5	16	CASSFRGGGLQETQYF
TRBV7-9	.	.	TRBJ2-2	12	CASSPPTGELFF
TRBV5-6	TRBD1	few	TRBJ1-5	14	CASSFGGGDQPQHF
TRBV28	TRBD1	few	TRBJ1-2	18	CASSPLGWTGGPTYGYTF
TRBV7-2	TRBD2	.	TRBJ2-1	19	CASSAVQGLASRLYNEQFF
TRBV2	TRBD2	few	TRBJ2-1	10	CASSVTSEFF
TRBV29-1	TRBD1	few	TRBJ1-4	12	CSGKTGGEKLFF
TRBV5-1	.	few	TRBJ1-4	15	CASIWTNSHSEKLFF
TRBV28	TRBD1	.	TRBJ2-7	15	CASSVPGQGSYEQYF
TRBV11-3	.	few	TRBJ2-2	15	CASSVQGGHTGELFF
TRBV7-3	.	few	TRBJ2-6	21	CASSLRGGSDLSNSGANVLTF
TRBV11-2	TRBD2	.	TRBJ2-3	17	CASSLVPAGGRTDTQYF
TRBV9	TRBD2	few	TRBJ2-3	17	CASSPLPVAGALDTQYF
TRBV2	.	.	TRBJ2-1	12	CASSDQGNEQFF
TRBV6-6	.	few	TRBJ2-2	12	CASKVPAGELFF
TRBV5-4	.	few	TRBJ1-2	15	CASTHIGGVTYGYTF
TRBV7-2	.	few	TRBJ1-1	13	CASSLTGNTEAFF
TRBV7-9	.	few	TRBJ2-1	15	CASSFSIVSLSEQFF
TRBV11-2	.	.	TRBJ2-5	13	CASSLTPEETQYF
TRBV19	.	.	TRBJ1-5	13	CASSESRYQPQHF
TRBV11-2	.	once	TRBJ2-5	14	CASSLGSAQETQYF
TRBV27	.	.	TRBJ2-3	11	CASSSKDTQYF
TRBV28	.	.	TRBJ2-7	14	CASSFETELYEQYF